Sequencing of this T cell receptor beta chain was carried out in a study of shared clonotypes between healthy human individuals. Study summary: Every donor yielded three CD4 naive, three CD4 memory, two CD8 naive and one CD8 memory plate.

Once extracted for a subset, genomic DNA was divided evenly among several immunoSEQ plates. This table comes from immunoSEQ multiplex PCR, and its TCRdb copy is limited to in-frame clones, with some not included. Seen here are about 1.1 million clones, approximately 80% observed once, and the top ten hold roughly 0.9%. V lost 7 bases, J lost 3 bases, and 9 bases lay in between. CDR3 length equals 12 residues. Germline assignment: CDR1 MNHEY and CDR2 SVGAGI. The sequenced sample was memory CD4+ T cells from PBMCs. Sample subset: CD45RA-negative fraction. This TCR came from a man aged 18 to 30 in good health. Some clones in this sample may be carry-over from other donors' samples. The chain employs TRBV6-5 and TRBJ1-1; D gene unclear. In DNA, the CDR3 is TGTGCCAGCACTAACCCCTACACTGAAGCTTTCTTT. Amino acid sequence: CASTNPYTEAFF.